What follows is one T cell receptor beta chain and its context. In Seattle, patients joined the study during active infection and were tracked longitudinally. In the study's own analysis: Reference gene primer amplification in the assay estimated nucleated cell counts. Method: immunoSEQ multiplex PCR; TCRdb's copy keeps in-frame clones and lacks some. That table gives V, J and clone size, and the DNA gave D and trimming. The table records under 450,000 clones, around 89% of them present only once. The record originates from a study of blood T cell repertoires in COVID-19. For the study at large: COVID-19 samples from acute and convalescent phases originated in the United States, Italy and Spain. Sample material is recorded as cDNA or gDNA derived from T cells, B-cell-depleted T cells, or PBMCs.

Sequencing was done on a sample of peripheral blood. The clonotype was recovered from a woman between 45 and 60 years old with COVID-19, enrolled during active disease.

The CDR3 DNA reads as TGCGCCAGCAGCCACGCCTTGGGGGGAGACACTGAAGCTTTCTTT. Amino acids: CASSHALGGDTEAFF. The genes are TRBV4-1 and TRBJ1-1; D may be TRBD1 (5 bases). Trimming pared 3 bases from V and 3 bases from J, leaving 14 bases between. This CDR3 is built from 15 residues. CDR1 is MGHRA and CDR2 is YSYEKL in the germline V gene.